These 22 T cell receptor beta chains were sequenced from one sample in a study of CD8 T cells in Susac syndrome. The authors reverse transcribed 0.5 to 1 ug RNA with random hexamers. From the immunoSEQ multiplex PCR reads, TCRdb called clonotypes with MiXCR, one entry per CDR3 protein. The sample lists approximately 120,000 distinct CDR3 sequences, 85% to 95% occurring once. The sequencing sample was made of CD8+ T cells from PBMCs. The origin of the receptors is a human donor in good health.

This chain uses TRBV3-1 with TRBJ2-3; TRBD1 agrees at 10 bases. The CDR3 is made up of 15 amino acids. Trimming cost V 4 bases and J 6 bases; bases outside gene matches: 7. Germline CDR1 LGHDT, CDR2 YNNKEL (reference sequence). DNA of the CDR3: TGTGCCAGCAGCCTAGGGACAGGGGAGGGGGATACGCAGTATTTT. This gives the protein CASSLGTGEGDTQYF.

The chain combines TRBV7-9 with TRBJ2-1, with no clear D. The CDR3 sequence is 14 residues long. The germline V gene encodes CDR1 SEHNR and CDR2 FQNEAQ (reference sequence). V was cut by 3 bases and J by 5 bases, with 11 bases left in between. The CDR3 bases are TGTGCCAGCAGCTTTTCGGCGAGAAACAATGAGCAGTTCTTC. It encodes CASSFSARNNEQFF. The full variable domain, its missing parts supplied by reference TRBV7-9 and TRBJ2-1, is DTGVSQNPRHKITKRGQNVTFRCDPISEHNRLYWYRQTLGQGPEFLTYFQNEAQLEKSRLLSDRFSAERPKGSFSTLEIQRTEQGDSAMYLCASSFSARNNEQFFGPGTRLTVL.

In nucleotides, the CDR3 is TGCAGTGCTAGAGCCCGGCGGCGGACTAGCGGATTTTACCAAGAGACCCAGTACTTC. This encodes CSARARRRTSGFYQETQYF. The V and J genes are TRBV20-1 and TRBJ2-5; TRBD2 agrees at 10 bases. Unmatched junction bases numbered 14, after V lost 1 base and J lost 0 bases. Per germline, CDR1 DFQATT and CDR2 SNEGSKA (reference sequence). The CDR3 has 19 residues.

This sequence joins TRBV7-2 and TRBJ1-4; no clear D. CDR1 SGHTA and CDR2 FQGNSA come from the germline V gene. This CDR3 region has 13 residues. V dropped 0 bases and J dropped 13 bases, with 12 bases sitting between them. The CDR3, as DNA: TGTGCCAGCAGCTTAGCTGACGGGGATCCACTGTTTTTT. Translating gives CASSLADGDPLFF.

In this sample, this clonotype turned up once. The chain carries TRBV3-1 and TRBJ2-1, with TRBD2 matching 10 bases. This CDR3 comprises 17 residues. Germline V CDR1 and CDR2: LGHDT, YNNKEL (reference sequence). The ends lost 0 bases at V and 7 bases at J; junction bases unmatched: 9. The CDR3 DNA reads TGTGCCAGCAGCCAAGAATTCCCTAGCGGGAGAAGTAATGAGCAGTTCTTC. This translates into CASSQEFPSGRSNEQFF.

V gene TRBV20-1 combines with J gene TRBJ2-1; D is unclear. CDR1 DFQATT and CDR2 SNEGSKA come from the germline V gene (reference sequence). Trimming left V 6 bases short and J 5 bases short, with 20 bases between. The CDR3 contains 15 residues. In DNA form, the CDR3 reads TGCAGTGCCGCACCAATAGCAGCTAGAAACAATGAGCAGTTCTTC. The encoded protein is CSAAPIAARNNEQFF.

V is TRBV29-1 and J is TRBJ2-3; possibly TRBD2 for D (6 bases). The CDR3 sequence is 15 residues long. The germline V and J ends were trimmed by 3 bases and 3 bases, with 16 bases remaining between them. Looked up from germline, CDR1 is SQVTM and CDR2 is ANQGSEA. The CDR3 DNA reads TGCAGCGTTGATCCGCAGGGAGGTTCGACAGATACGCAGTATTTT. Amino acid sequence: CSVDPQGGSTDTQYF.

This chain links TRBV7-2 with TRBJ2-1; a possible D gene is TRBD1 (6 bases). V was cut by 5 bases and J by 1 base, with 12 bases left in between. The CDR3 covers 15 residues. Germline CDR1 reads SGHTA; CDR2 reads FQGNSA. The CDR3 DNA follows: TGTGCCAGCAGCGTCAGGGGAAGGTCCTACAATGAGCAGTTCTTC. Translating it yields CASSVRGRSYNEQFF.

J is TRBJ1-2 and V is TRBV20-1; 8 bases map to TRBD1. V was pared by 3 bases and J by 8 bases, with 5 bases of the junction left unmatched. The CDR3 is made up of 12 amino acids. Germline CDR1 is DFQATT and CDR2 is SNEGSKA (reference sequence). The CDR3 here is CSARPGTGGYTF. CDR3 nucleotides: TGCAGTGCTAGGCCCGGGACAGGCGGCTACACCTTC.

The chain uses TRBV9 and TRBJ2-1; TRBD2 aligns across 7 bases. This CDR3 spans 12 amino acids. Per germline, CDR1 SGDLS and CDR2 YYNGEE. V shed 0 bases, J shed 10 bases, and the junction held 1 base outside the gene matches. The CDR3 nucleotides are TGTGCCAGCAGCGTAGGGGGGGGAGAGCAGTTCTTC. Protein product: CASSVGGGEQFF.

The genes are TRBV5-1 and TRBJ2-1, with D possibly being TRBD2 (6 bases). The germline CDR1 and CDR2 sequences are SGHRS and YFSETQ. This CDR3 is 16 amino acids long. Trimming left V 3 bases short and J 0 bases short, with 13 bases between. CDR3 loop: CASSSDRESSYNEQFF. CDR3 coding DNA: TGCGCCAGCAGCTCTGATCGGGAGAGCTCCTACAATGAGCAGTTCTTC. Based on the CDR3 plus reference TRBV5-1 and TRBJ2-1, the full variable domain is KAGVTQTPRYLIKTRGQQVTLSCSPISGHRSVSWYQQTPGQGLQFLFEYFSETQRNKGNFPGRFSGRQFSNSRSEMNVSTLELGDSALYLCASSSDRESSYNEQFFGPGTRLTVL.

V gene TRBV20-1 combines with J gene TRBJ1-5; TRBD1 is a possible D gene (6 bases). The CDR3 loop spans 16 amino acids. The germline V gene has CDR1 DFQATT and CDR2 SNEGSKA (reference sequence). V dropped 3 bases and J dropped 2 bases, with 17 bases sitting between them. CDR3 coding DNA: TGCAGTGCTAGCAACAGGGTATTAGCAGGCAATCAGCCCCAGCATTTT. The encoded protein is CSASNRVLAGNQPQHF.

V is TRBV30 and J is TRBJ1-5, with D perhaps matching TRBD1 (6 bases). The CDR3 loop spans 12 amino acids. Germline-derived CDR1 and CDR2 are GTSNPN and SVGIG (reference sequence). The V and J ends lost 5 bases and 2 bases respectively, with 7 bases between them. The CDR3 loop reads CAWDRCNQPQHF. As DNA, the CDR3 is TGTGCCTGGGACAGGTGCAATCAGCCCCAGCATTTT. The full variable domain, its missing parts supplied by reference TRBV30 and TRBJ1-5, is SQTIHQWPATLVQPVGSPLSLECTVEGTSNPNLYWYRQAAGRGLQLLFYSVGIGQISSEVPQNLSASRPQDRQFILSSKKLLLSDSGFYLCAWDRCNQPQHFGDGTRLSIL.

The V gene is TRBV20-1, the J gene TRBJ1-2; no definite D call. V was clipped by 6 bases and J by 4 bases, with 9 bases between them. CDR3 length equals 11 residues. The germline CDR1 and CDR2 sequences are DFQATT and SNEGSKA (reference sequence). CDR3 sequence reads: CSARQAYGYTF. The CDR3 DNA is TGCAGTGCACGCCAGGCCTATGGCTACACCTTC.

This chain links TRBV27 with TRBJ1-5; possibly TRBD1 for D (5 bases). Germline CDR1 and CDR2: MNHEY and SMNVEV (reference sequence). This CDR3 is 15 amino acids long. The V gene lost 2 bases and the J gene lost 6 bases, with 14 bases spanning the gap. CDR3 sequence reads: CASSLERGRAQPQHF. CDR3 sequence (DNA): TGTGCCAGCAGTTTAGAAAGGGGTAGGGCTCAGCCCCAGCATTTT.

V gene TRBV7-2 combines with J gene TRBJ1-4; 7 positions agree with TRBD1. Trimming at V came to 5 bases and at J to 4 bases, leaving 10 bases not matched to a gene. This CDR3 comprises 16 residues. CDR1 and CDR2 (germline): SGHTA, FQGNSA. The CDR3 here is CASSPRTGGGNEKLFF. The CDR3 DNA reads TGTGCCAGCAGCCCTAGGACAGGAGGGGGTAATGAAAAACTGTTTTTT.

The chain has TRBV19 and TRBJ1-2; 7 bases are a match to TRBD1. There are 11 residues in the CDR3. The junction had 3 bases not matched to a gene; V was cut back by 8 bases and J by 6 bases. CDR1 is LNHDA and CDR2 is SQIVND in the germline V gene (reference sequence). The DNA for the CDR3 is TGTGCCAGTCGACAGGGTGATGGCTACACCTTC. Amino acid sequence: CASRQGDGYTF. The whole variable domain, remainder taken from reference TRBV19 and TRBJ1-2, is DGGITQSPKYLFRKEGQNVTLSCEQNLNHDAMYWYRQDPGQGLRLIYYSQIVNDFQKGDIAEGYSVSREKKESFPLTVTSAQKNPTAFYLCASRQGDGYTFGSGTRLTVV.

The rearrangement uses TRBV15 and TRBJ2-7, with 8 bases that match TRBD2. Trimming removed 0 bases from V and 3 bases from J; junction bases left unmatched: 7. The germline CDR1 and CDR2 sequences are LNHNV and YYDKDF (reference sequence). The length of the CDR3 is 16 residues. The CDR3 nucleotides are TGTGCCACCAGCAGAGACGCCGGGGGGGTCGGCTACGAGCAGTACTTC. Amino acids: CATSRDAGGVGYEQYF.

The chain combines TRBV9 with TRBJ1-1; 11 bases are shared with TRBD1. The trim removed 1 base at V and 5 bases at J, leaving 4 bases unmatched. CDR1 and CDR2 (germline): SGDLS, YYNGEE. This CDR3 is 15 amino acids long. This chain's CDR3 is CASSVIGQGATEAFF. The CDR3 nucleotides are TGTGCCAGCAGCGTAATCGGACAGGGGGCAACTGAAGCTTTCTTT.

V usage is TRBV29-1 and J usage is TRBJ2-2; no clear D. This CDR3 comprises 13 residues. CDR1 and CDR2 (germline): SQVTM, ANQGSEA. The CDR3 DNA sequence: TGCAGTTATCCATCCCCGAACACCGGGGAGCTGTTTTTT. Its protein product is CSYPSPNTGELFF.

The chain recombines TRBV2 with TRBJ1-4; maybe TRBD1 (6 bases). V was trimmed by 4 bases and J by 3 bases, leaving 9 bases between them. Per the germline V gene, CDR1 is SNHLY and CDR2 is FYNNEI. This CDR3 comprises 14 residues. CDR3 in amino acids: CASSAQGSNEKLFF. CDR3 sequence (DNA): TGTGCCAGCAGTGCCCAGGGGTCTAATGAAAAACTGTTTTTT.

CDR3 bases: TGTGCCAGTAGTAACAGAAATTTTAATCAGCCCCAGCATTTT. It codes for CASSNRNFNQPQHF. V usage is TRBV19 and J usage is TRBJ1-5; D is undetermined. This CDR3 comprises 14 residues. Germline CDR1 reads LNHDA; CDR2 reads SQIVND (reference sequence). Trimming cost V 4 bases and J 4 bases, with 11 bases left between them.